Each of the 21 T cell receptor beta chains below was sequenced from the same sample in a study of vaccination effects on CD4 cells after COVID-19. These receptors lack a known antigen. Expansion with viral peptide pools was applied to antigen-specific CD4+ T cells by the ViraFEST assay prior to sequencing. It was after approximately 11 days of culture that CD4+ T cells were isolated. Among the vaccine recipients, none had a prior SARS-CoV-2 infection, and nucleocapsid antibodies were negative. Assay: immunoSEQ multiplex PCR; the TCRdb copy retains only in-frame clones and omits some. The sample records about 24,000 clones, under 75% being singletons. The material was CD4+ T cells from PBMCs cultured with HCoV-OC43 spike peptides, obtained before COVID-19 vaccination. Subset defined: HCoV-OC43 spike overlapping peptide pool stimulation. The receptors come from a human donor who received a COVID-19 vaccine.

This clone was seen more than once but under ten times. The chain joins TRBV4-1 to TRBJ2-1; 15 bases match TRBD2. The CDR3 is 19 residues long. V shed 3 bases and J 6 bases; nucleotides not matched to a gene: 12. The germline CDR1 and CDR2 sequences are MGHRA and YSYEKL. CDR3 nucleotide sequence: TGCGCCAGCAGCCATGTAGGACTAGCGGGGGGGCTTGTGGTCAATGAGCAGTTCTTC. Protein sequence: CASSHVGLAGGLVVNEQFF.

The V gene is TRBV19, the J gene TRBJ1-3, with D tentatively TRBD1 (5 bases). Trimming pared 6 bases from V and 4 bases from J, leaving 22 bases between. This CDR3 is built from 17 residues. CDR1 LNHDA and CDR2 SQIVND come from the germline V gene (reference sequence). This chain's CDR3 is CASSRARVAGLGNTIYF. CDR3 DNA sequence: TGTGCCAGTAGCAGGGCCCGGGTCGCCGGCCTCGGAAACACCATATATTTT. The variable domain in full, with the rest retrieved from reference TRBV19 and TRBJ1-3, is DGGITQSPKYLFRKEGQNVTLSCEQNLNHDAMYWYRQDPGQGLRLIYYSQIVNDFQKGDIAEGYSVSREKKESFPLTVTSAQKNPTAFYLCASSRARVAGLGNTIYFGEGSWLTVV.

The chain uses TRBV2 and TRBJ1-6; 8 bases are shared with TRBD1. The junction had 6 bases not matched to a gene; V was cut back by 7 bases and J by 4 bases. The CDR3 has 15 residues. Germline V gene data show CDR1 as SNHLY and CDR2 as FYNNEI. The CDR3 is CASNQGARYNSPLHF. CDR3 in DNA: TGTGCCAGCAACCAGGGGGCGCGGTATAATTCACCCCTCCACTTT.

The chain is built from TRBV6-5 and TRBJ1-2, with TRBD1 matching over 8 bases. V lost 6 bases to trimming and J lost 3 bases; unmatched junction nucleotides: 6. The CDR3 has 14 amino acids. Germline CDR1 is MNHEY and CDR2 is SVGAGI. The CDR3 loop reads CASSVVQGDYGYTF. The CDR3 nucleotides are TGTGCCAGCAGCGTAGTACAGGGGGACTATGGCTACACCTTC.

CDR3: CASSFGTSLSEQYF. CDR3 sequence (DNA): TGTGCCAGCAGCTTCGGGACTAGTCTTAGCGAGCAGTACTTC. The chain is built from TRBV5-4 and TRBJ2-7; 8 positions match TRBD2. The CDR3 has 14 residues. With 2 bases clipped from V and 6 bases from J, the junction kept 7 bases outside the gene matches. Germline CDR1 reads SGHNT; CDR2 reads YYREEE (reference sequence).

The chain carries TRBV6-2 or TRBV6-3 and TRBJ2-1; 8 bases align to TRBD2. V trimming: 5 bases; J trimming: 4 bases; junction bases outside the gene matches: 7. The CDR3 extends over 15 amino acids. Germline CDR1 MNHEY, CDR2 SVGEGT. The CDR3 DNA reads TGTGCCAGCAGTAGAAGCGGGGGCCGATACAATGAGCAGTTCTTC. Translating gives CASSRSGGRYNEQFF.

This chain uses TRBV10-2 with TRBJ1-5; D gene unclear. This CDR3 is built from 14 residues. CDR1 and CDR2 from the germline V gene are WSHSY and SAAADI. The V and J ends lost 3 bases and 2 bases respectively, with 8 bases between them. This CDR3 is CASSDGLGNQPQHF. DNA of the CDR3: TGCGCCAGCAGTGACGGCCTGGGCAATCAGCCCCAGCATTTT.

The gene calls are TRBV18 and TRBJ2-2; maybe TRBD1 (5 bases). This CDR3 spans 16 amino acids. Trimming cost V 6 bases and J 0 bases, with 14 bases left between them. CDR1 KGHSH and CDR2 LQKENI come from the germline V gene. In DNA, the CDR3 is TGTGCCAGCTCGCAAGAGGACACCGCGAACACCGGGGAGCTGTTTTTT. Translating it yields CASSQEDTANTGELFF.

This sequence joins TRBV7-9 and TRBJ1-1, with D perhaps TRBD1 (5 bases). Trimming took off 1 base at V and 8 bases at J, with 5 bases between the two ends. CDR3 length: 11 residues. CDR1 is SEHNR, CDR2 FQNEAQ, per germline (reference sequence). In nucleotides, the CDR3 is TGTGCCAGCAGCTTAGGGGGGGAAGCTTTCTTT. Translated, it gives CASSLGGEAFF.

This chain uses TRBV24-1 with TRBJ1-2; 7 nucleotides align to TRBD1. The V gene end was trimmed by 4 bases and the J gene end by 5 bases; junction bases not matched to a gene: 9. CDR1 KGHDR and CDR2 SFDVKD come from the germline V gene. This CDR3 contains 15 residues. CDR3 bases: TGTGCCACCAGTGAAACAAGGGCAGGGGGTTATGGCTACACCTTC. Translating gives CATSETRAGGYGYTF.

This clone turned up a few times. The chain carries TRBV4-2 and TRBJ1-3, with D tentatively TRBD1 (5 bases). V lost 1 base, J lost 4 bases, and 11 bases lay in between. The CDR3 sequence is 15 residues long. Germline assignment: CDR1 LGHNA and CDR2 YNFKEQ. Here the CDR3 reads CASSQAAGVGNTIYF. CDR3 nucleotide sequence: TGTGCCAGCAGCCAAGCGGCGGGGGTCGGAAACACCATATATTTT.

DNA for the CDR3: TGTGCCAGCAGCAAAGTCATAAGAGGCGACCGAGACTATGGCTACACCTTC. Amino acid sequence: CASSKVIRGDRDYGYTF. The rearrangement joins TRBV21-1 to TRBJ1-2. TRBV21-1 is assigned pseudogene status. This CDR3 is 17 amino acids long.

The chain has TRBV20-1 and TRBJ2-2; the D is unclear. The germline gives CDR1 DFQATT, CDR2 SNEGSKA (reference sequence). Trimming pared 3 bases from V and 3 bases from J, leaving 8 bases between. The CDR3 is made up of 13 amino acids. The chain's CDR3 is CSASVPYTGELFF. CDR3 nucleotides: TGCAGTGCTAGTGTGCCTTACACCGGGGAGCTGTTTTTT.

The chain employs TRBV6-5 and TRBJ2-7; tentatively, D is TRBD2 (6 bases). The V and J ends lost 5 bases and 7 bases respectively, with 18 bases between them. The CDR3 runs to 14 residues. Germline CDR1 is MNHEY and CDR2 is SVGAGI. CDR3 loop: CASSRDSSRGEQYF. CDR3 coding DNA: TGTGCCAGCAGTCGGGACTCATCCCGGGGGGAGCAGTACTTC.

The V gene is TRBV6-5, the J gene TRBJ1-6; D may be TRBD1 (6 bases). V lost 5 bases and J lost 7, with 15 bases in between. The CDR3 is made up of 15 amino acids. Germline V gene data show CDR1 as MNHEY and CDR2 as SVGAGI. CDR3 in DNA: TGTGCCAGCAGTAGTCAGGGGATTGACAATTCACCCCTCCACTTT. The encoded protein is CASSSQGIDNSPLHF.

This chain joins TRBV10-1 and TRBJ1-1; 8 positions match TRBD1. J gave up 11 bases and V 6 bases, and 11 bases lay outside the gene matches. The CDR3 sequence is 13 residues long. Looked up from germline, CDR1 is WNHNN and CDR2 is SYGVQD (reference sequence). The DNA of the CDR3 is TGCGCCAGCAGAGACAGCGGACAGGGCAGGGCTTTCTTT. It encodes CASRDSGQGRAFF.

The chain combines TRBV3-1 (or the pseudogene TRBV3-2) with TRBJ1-3; 8 positions agree with TRBD1. This CDR3 contains 16 residues. Germline-derived CDR1 and CDR2 are LGHDT and YNNKEL (reference sequence). The V and J ends lost 5 bases and 0 bases, in that order; junction bases with no gene match: 6. CDR3 residues: CASSFGTGGSGNTIYF. The CDR3 bases are TGTGCCAGCAGCTTCGGAACAGGGGGCTCTGGAAACACCATATATTTT.

V gene TRBV4-2 combines with J gene TRBJ1-1, with D possibly TRBD1 on 5 matching bases. Germline CDR1 is LGHNA and CDR2 is YNFKEQ. Between the trimmed V and J ends, which lost 0 bases and 2 bases, there was a span of 10 bases. The CDR3 sequence is 15 residues long. This chain's CDR3 is CASSQEGRTNTEAFF. CDR3 nucleotide sequence: TGTGCCAGCAGCCAAGAGGGACGGACTAACACTGAAGCTTTCTTT.

V is TRBV7-9 and J is TRBJ2-2; TRBD2 matches at 12 bases. Per germline, CDR1 SEHNR and CDR2 FQNEAQ (reference sequence). J was trimmed by 4 bases and V by 7 bases; bases with no gene match: 10. This CDR3 has 17 residues. The CDR3 loop is CASTWLAGGPGTGELFF. The CDR3 bases are TGTGCCAGCACTTGGCTAGCGGGGGGGCCCGGCACCGGGGAGCTGTTTTTT. The full variable domain, with the rest looked up from reference TRBV7-9 and TRBJ2-2, is DTGVSQNPRHKITKRGQNVTFRCDPISEHNRLYWYRQTLGQGPEFLTYFQNEAQLEKSRLLSDRFSAERPKGSFSTLEIQRTEQGDSAMYLCASTWLAGGPGTGELFFGEGSRLTVL.

The chain employs TRBV6-5 and TRBJ2-5, with 8 positions matching TRBD2. J gave up 2 bases and V 3 bases, and 2 bases lay outside the gene matches. There are 14 residues in the CDR3. From germline, CDR1 is MNHEY and CDR2 SVGAGI. The CDR3 sequence: CASSYAGGQETQYF. DNA for the CDR3: TGTGCCAGCAGTTATGCGGGGGGTCAAGAGACCCAGTACTTC.

The rearrangement links TRBV5-5 to TRBJ2-2; weak D call: TRBD2 (5 bases). Between the trimmed V and J ends, which lost 0 bases and 8 bases, there was a span of 8 bases. CDR1 is SGHKS and CDR2 is YYEKEE in the germline V gene (reference sequence). The CDR3 length is 13 residues. In DNA form, the CDR3 reads TGTGCCAGCAGCTTGGATCGGAGGGGGGAGCTGTTTTTT. It translates to CASSLDRRGELFF.